This T cell receptor (beta chain) derives from a study of blood T cells in healthy people across ages. Turning to the study itself: Template switching picked up about one barcoded beta molecule for each two T cells.

Points on this clonotype: The target antigen is unknown.

A sample-barcoded 5' primer and a J-beta primer mix were used in a second PCR of roughly 7 to 11 cycles. MiXCR was run by TCRdb on the 5' RACE reads, yielding one entry per CDR3 protein. This table holds approximately 1.5 million distinct CDR3 sequences, around 40% found once. Total RNA was extracted at no less than 6 micrograms per sample. This CDR3 contains 15 residues. Germline V gene sequence: CDR1 MDHEN, CDR2 SYDVKM. V was clipped by 3 bases and J by 0 bases, with 12 bases between them. Study-level results: Age showed a roughly linear inverse relationship with TCR beta diversity per million T cells.

The V and J genes are TRBV28 and TRBJ2-7; weak D call: TRBD1 (6 bases). This TCR derives from a woman aged 18-29 years in good health. Input material: blood. The CDR3 here is CASSLHSGVSYEQYF. In DNA, the CDR3 is TGTGCCAGCAGTTTGCACTCAGGGGTCTCCTACGAGCAGTACTTC.